Listed here are 21 T cell receptor beta chains from one sample, sequenced in a study of Tregs in tolerant kidney transplant recipients. TCRdb keeps only in-frame clones here, not all; method: immunoSEQ multiplex PCR. The table has tens of thousands of clones, roughly 84% seen once. Sample: CD4+ T cells from blood. The origin of the receptors is a human donor in good health.

Details on this clone: This specimen includes other DNA sequences encoding the same CDR3. The rearrangement joins TRBV11-2 to TRBJ2-5; D gene ambiguous. V lost 6 bases to trimming and J lost 7 bases, with 15 bases between them. The CDR3 has 13 residues. Germline assignment: CDR1 SGHAT and CDR2 FQNNGV. CDR3 amino acids: CASSFRGLGTQYF. The CDR3 DNA reads as TGTGCCAGCAGTTTCCGAGGCCTAGGGACCCAGTACTTC.

J is TRBJ2-7 and V is TRBV29-1; 10 bases agree with TRBD1. This CDR3 has 14 amino acids. CDR1 and CDR2 (germline): SQVTM, ANQGSEA. V trimming: 3 bases; J trimming: 5 bases; junction bases outside the gene matches: 7. For the CDR3, the DNA is TGCAGCGTTGAGGACAGGGGGAAGGTTAACGAGCAGTACTTC. Translating gives CSVEDRGKVNEQYF.

The chain couples TRBV5-1 to TRBJ1-6; a possible D gene is TRBD1 (5 bases). Germline values: CDR1 SGHRS, CDR2 YFSETQ. This CDR3 has 16 residues. Trimming removed 3 bases at V and 7 bases at J, with 17 bases between. The CDR3 reads CASSSLGGEANSPLHF. CDR3 bases: TGCGCCAGCAGCTCCCTGGGAGGGGAGGCGAATTCACCCCTCCACTTT.

The rearrangement links TRBV11-2 to TRBJ2-7; D gene uncertain. Looked up from germline, CDR1 is SGHAT and CDR2 is FQNNGV. The V and J ends lost 6 bases and 2 bases respectively, with 17 bases between them. This CDR3 has 15 amino acids. CDR3: CASRSPAAETYEQYF. DNA for the CDR3: TGTGCCAGCAGGTCCCCGGCGGCAGAGACCTACGAGCAGTACTTC.

The chain uses TRBV18 and TRBJ1-3; TRBD1 agrees at 7 bases. Germline-derived CDR1 and CDR2 are KGHSH and LQKENI. The CDR3 is made up of 18 amino acids. Germline trimming cut 6 bases from V and 3 bases from J; bases unmatched to any gene: 17. CDR3 coding DNA: TGTGCCAGCTCGCCCAACCGGGACAGCATCAGAGGTGGAAACACCATATATTTT. Amino acids: CASSPNRDSIRGGNTIYF.

V is TRBV5-4 and J is TRBJ2-7, with TRBD2 identical over 9 bases. Germline CDR1 SGHNT, CDR2 YYREEE (reference sequence). The CDR3 has 19 residues. The V gene end was trimmed by 0 bases and the J gene end by 6 bases; junction bases not matched to a gene: 19. CDR3 sequence (DNA): TGTGCCAGCAGCTTGGTCTTGCTTTTAGCGGGAGAGGGATCAGGCGAGCAGTACTTC. As protein: CASSLVLLLAGEGSGEQYF.

J is TRBJ1-3 and V is TRBV6-6; D gene uncertain. V lost 8 bases to trimming and J lost 1 base, with 9 bases between them. The CDR3 extends over 13 amino acids. The germline V gene encodes CDR1 MNHNY and CDR2 SVGAGI (reference sequence). This CDR3 reads CASRVPSGNTIYF. The CDR3, as DNA: TGTGCCAGCCGAGTACCGTCTGGAAACACCATATATTTT.

The rearrangement joins TRBV14 to TRBJ1-1; 8 bases fit TRBD1. Germline CDR1 is SGHDN and CDR2 is FVKESK. The CDR3 has 14 residues. The junction had 3 bases not matched to a gene; V was cut back by 3 bases and J by 3 bases. In nucleotides, the CDR3 is TGTGCCAGCAGCCATATCAGGGGGCACACTGAAGCTTTCTTT. This gives the protein CASSHIRGHTEAFF. Using reference TRBV14 and TRBJ1-1 for the parts outside the CDR3, the full variable domain is EAGVTQFPSHSVIEKGQTVTLRCDPISGHDNLYWYRRVMGKEIKFLLHFVKESKQDESGMPNNRFLAERTGGTYSTLKVQPAELEDSGVYFCASSHIRGHTEAFFGQGTRLTVV.

The V gene is TRBV11-2, the J gene TRBJ2-1, with a possible D match to TRBD2 (6 bases). Between the trimmed V and J ends, which lost 5 bases and 6 bases, there was a span of 20 bases. CDR3 length equals 16 residues. The germline CDR1 and CDR2 sequences are SGHAT and FQNNGV. The CDR3 spells CASSHPGPGTPNEQFF. The CDR3 nucleotides are TGTGCCAGCAGCCATCCCGGGCCCGGGACTCCCAATGAGCAGTTCTTC.

The V call is TRBV29-1, the J call TRBJ2-7, with TRBD1 matching over 8 bases. J lost 2 bases, V lost 6 bases, and 6 bases had no gene match. Germline loops: CDR1 SQVTM, CDR2 ANQGSEA. The CDR3 totals 13 residues. The CDR3: CSVPGQVPYEQYF. The CDR3 region has the DNA TGCAGCGTGCCGGGACAGGTACCCTACGAGCAGTACTTC.

The chain recombines TRBV6-6 with TRBJ2-5, with 8 bases identical to TRBD2. The CDR3 contains 16 residues. Germline trimming cut 2 bases from V and 4 bases from J; bases unmatched to any gene: 9. Germline V gives CDR1 MNHNY, CDR2 SVGAGI (reference sequence). The CDR3 protein is CASSYGIAGRGETQYF. DNA for the CDR3: TGTGCCAGCAGTTACGGGATAGCGGGAAGGGGAGAGACCCAGTACTTC.

The V gene is TRBV7-2, the J gene TRBJ2-2, with unresolved D. The V and J ends lost 4 bases and 6 bases respectively, with 12 bases between them. Germline values: CDR1 SGHTA, CDR2 FQGNSA. The CDR3 spans 14 residues. In nucleotides, the CDR3 is TGTGCCAGCAGCTCGGTCAATACGGCCGGGGAGCTGTTTTTT. It is translated as CASSSVNTAGELFF.

The rearrangement joins TRBV6-5 to TRBJ1-1; D may be TRBD1 (5 bases). V lost 2 bases, J lost 2 bases, and 6 bases lay in between. CDR3 length equals 13 residues. Per the germline V gene, CDR1 is MNHEY and CDR2 is SVGAGI. For the CDR3, the DNA is TGTGCCAGCAGTTACCAGGGTAACACTGAAGCTTTCTTT. Protein sequence: CASSYQGNTEAFF.

This chain links TRBV5-4 with TRBJ2-5, with TRBD2 as a possible D gene (5 bases). Germline values: CDR1 SGHNT, CDR2 YYREEE (reference sequence). V was pared by 5 bases and J by 3 bases, with 17 bases between. The CDR3 covers 15 residues. The CDR3 DNA reads TGTGCCAGCAGTTCTCCGGAGCGGACGAAAGAGACCCAGTACTTC. Encoded protein: CASSSPERTKETQYF.

The chain employs TRBV10-3 and TRBJ2-1; TRBD1 agrees at 7 bases. Germline V gives CDR1 ENHRY, CDR2 SYGVKD. Losses at the gene ends were 4 bases for V and 4 bases for J; bases not matched to a gene: 4. The CDR3 has 14 amino acids. CDR3 residues: CAISGTGLYNEQFF. CDR3 in DNA: TGTGCCATCAGTGGGACAGGCTTATACAATGAGCAGTTCTTC.

The chain uses TRBV30 and TRBJ1-3; possibly TRBD1 for D (6 bases). Germline assignment: CDR1 GTSNPN and CDR2 SVGIG (reference sequence). This CDR3 contains 13 residues. V dropped 4 bases and J dropped 4 bases, with 11 bases sitting between them. This chain's CDR3 is CAWNPQGGNTIYF. The CDR3 DNA reads as TGTGCCTGGAACCCCCAGGGGGGAAACACCATATATTTT. Full variable domain (outside the CDR3, taken from reference TRBV30 and TRBJ1-3): SQTIHQWPATLVQPVGSPLSLECTVEGTSNPNLYWYRQAAGRGLQLLFYSVGIGQISSEVPQNLSASRPQDRQFILSSKKLLLSDSGFYLCAWNPQGGNTIYFGEGSWLTVV.

The genes are TRBV18 and TRBJ2-7; 10 nucleotides agree with TRBD2. The germline CDR1 and CDR2 sequences are KGHSH and LQKENI. This CDR3 region has 17 residues. The V segment lost 0 bases and the J segment 1 base; nucleotides outside the gene matches: 6. The CDR3 DNA is TGTGCCAGCTCACCACCGCTAGCGGGGGCCCTTTCCTACGAGCAGTACTTC. Translated: CASSPPLAGALSYEQYF.

J is TRBJ2-2 and V is TRBV14, with 8 positions matching TRBD2. The V and J ends lost 5 bases and 4 bases, in that order; junction bases with no gene match: 3. Looked up from germline, CDR1 is SGHDN and CDR2 is FVKESK. The length of the CDR3 is 14 residues. For the CDR3, the DNA is TGTGCCAGCAGCTGGCTAGCGGGCACCGGGGAGCTGTTTTTT. Amino acids: CASSWLAGTGELFF.

The V gene is TRBV7-9, the J gene TRBJ2-5, with unresolved D. CDR1 and CDR2 from the germline V gene are SEHNR and FQNEAQ (reference sequence). Deletions cut 7 bases from V and 5 bases from J, with 8 bases between. CDR3 size: 11 residues. The CDR3 here is CASTPGETQYF. In DNA, the CDR3 is TGTGCCAGCACCCCTGGGGAGACCCAGTACTTC. The variable domain in full, completed from reference TRBV7-9 and TRBJ2-5, reads DTGVSQNPRHKITKRGQNVTFRCDPISEHNRLYWYRQTLGQGPEFLTYFQNEAQLEKSRLLSDRFSAERPKGSFSTLEIQRTEQGDSAMYLCASTPGETQYFGPGTRLLVL.

The chain couples TRBV5-1 to TRBJ2-7; D is perhaps TRBD1 (6 bases). V was cut by 7 bases and J by 3 bases, with 20 bases left in between. This CDR3 is built from 15 residues. The germline V gene has CDR1 SGHRS and CDR2 YFSETQ. Here the CDR3 reads CASRDIRGRNYEQYF. The DNA of the CDR3 is TGCGCCAGCCGGGACATTAGGGGTCGGAACTACGAGCAGTACTTC.

The chain is built from TRBV9 and TRBJ1-1; a weak D match, TRBD1 (6 bases). Trimming pared 4 bases from V and 6 bases from J, leaving 16 bases between. Germline CDR1 SGDLS, CDR2 YYNGEE. The CDR3 loop spans 14 amino acids. CDR3 nucleotides: TGTGCCAGCAGCAACAACAGGGCGCAGGCTGAAGCTTTCTTT. Translation: CASSNNRAQAEAFF. The entire variable domain, with the rest obtained from reference TRBV9 and TRBJ1-1, is as follows: DSGVTQTPKHLITATGQRVTLRCSPRSGDLSVYWYQQSLDQGLQFLIQYYNGEERAKGNILERFSAQQFPDLHSELNLSSLELGDSALYFCASSNNRAQAEAFFGQGTRLTVV.